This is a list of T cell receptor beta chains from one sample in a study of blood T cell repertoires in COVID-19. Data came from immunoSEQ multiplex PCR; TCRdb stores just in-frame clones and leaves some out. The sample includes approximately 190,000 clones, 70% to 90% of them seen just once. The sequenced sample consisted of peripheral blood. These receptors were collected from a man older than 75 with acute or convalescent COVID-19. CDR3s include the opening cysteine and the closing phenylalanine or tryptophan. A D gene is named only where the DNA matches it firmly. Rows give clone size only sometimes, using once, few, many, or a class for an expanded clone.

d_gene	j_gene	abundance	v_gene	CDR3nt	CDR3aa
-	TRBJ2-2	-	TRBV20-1	TGCAGTGCTAGTTCCCCAACTACGCGTCCCGGGGAGCTGTTTTTT	CSASSPTTRPGELFF
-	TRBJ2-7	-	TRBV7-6	TGTGCCAGCAGCGATCTGGGACTTTACGAGCAGTACTTC	CASSDLGLYEQYF
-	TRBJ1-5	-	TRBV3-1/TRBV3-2	TGTGCCAGCAGCCCAGGGGAGCGGGGGCCCCAGCATTTT	CASSPGERGPQHF
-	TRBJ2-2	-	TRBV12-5	TGTGCTAGTGGTTGGCGGGACACCGGGGAGCTGTTTTTT	CASGWRDTGELFF
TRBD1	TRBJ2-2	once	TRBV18	TGTGCCAGCTACCCTGGACAGGGTATCAGGAACACCGGGGAGCTGTTTTTT	CASYPGQGIRNTGELFF
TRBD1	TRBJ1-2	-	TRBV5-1	TGCGCCAGCAGTAAGACAGGGGAGCCCTATGGCTACACCTTC	CASSKTGEPYGYTF
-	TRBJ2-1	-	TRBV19	TGTGCCAGTAGTATTCCCCTAATGGGAGGCGGCAATGAGCAGTTCTTC	CASSIPLMGGGNEQFF
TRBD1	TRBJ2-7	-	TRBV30	TGTGCCTGGCGAGTACCGGGACAGGAAATTTACGAGCAGTACTTC	CAWRVPGQEIYEQYF
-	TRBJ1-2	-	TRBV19	TGTGCCAGTAGTACCCGGACACCAGGTGACTATGGCTACACCTTC	CASSTRTPGDYGYTF
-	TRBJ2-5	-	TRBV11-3	TGTGCCAGCAGCTCTATGGAGGGCTACCTAACTCAAGAGACCCAGTACTTC	CASSSMEGYLTQETQYF
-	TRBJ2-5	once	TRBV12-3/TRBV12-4	TGTGCCAGCAGTTTCAGTCAAGAGACCCAGTACTTC	CASSFSQETQYF
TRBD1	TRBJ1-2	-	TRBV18	TGTGCCAGCTCACCGGCGACAGGGAACAATGGCTACACCTTC	CASSPATGNNGYTF
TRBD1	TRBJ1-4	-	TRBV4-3	TGCGCCAGCAGCCAAGAAACCCAGGGGGATGAAAAACTGTTTTTT	CASSQETQGDEKLFF
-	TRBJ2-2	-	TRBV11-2	TGTGCCAGCATCCAAAGGCGGACCGGGGAGCTGTTTTTT	CASIQRRTGELFF
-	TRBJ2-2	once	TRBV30	TGTGGGTGGAGGCAGGCGAACACCGGGGAGCTGTTTTTT	CGWRQANTGELFF
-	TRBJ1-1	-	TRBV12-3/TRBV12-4	TGTGCCAGCAGTTTCCCCTTGAACACTGAAGCTTTCTTT	CASSFPLNTEAFF
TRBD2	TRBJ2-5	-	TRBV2	TGTGCCAGCAGTGGGGGACTAGCGGGAGTAGAGACCCAGTACTTC	CASSGGLAGVETQYF
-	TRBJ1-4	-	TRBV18	TGTGCCAGCTCACCTCTCCCAGGGATGGCTAATGAAAAACTGTTTTTT	CASSPLPGMANEKLFF
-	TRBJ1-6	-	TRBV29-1	TGCAGCGTCTTAATCGGTCCTAATTCACCCCTCCACTTT	CSVLIGPNSPLHF
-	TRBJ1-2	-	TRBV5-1	TGCGCCAGCAGCCCTACAGGGCTTGGCTACACCTTC	CASSPTGLGYTF
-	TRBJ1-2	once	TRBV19	TGTGCCAGTAGTATCGGCAGGGGCAACCTCTATGGCTACACCTTC	CASSIGRGNLYGYTF
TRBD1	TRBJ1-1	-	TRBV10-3	TGTGCCATCAGCCGGGACAGGAATGAAGCTTTCTTT	CAISRDRNEAFF
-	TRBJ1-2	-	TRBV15	TGTGCCACCAGCCGGGGGGATAACTATGGCTACACCTTC	CATSRGDNYGYTF
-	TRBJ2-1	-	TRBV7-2	TGTGCCAGCAGCTTAGAGTCTAGGACTAACATATACAATGAGCAGTTCTTC	CASSLESRTNIYNEQFF
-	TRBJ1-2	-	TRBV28	TGTGCCAGCACCTTGGGGGGGGTTTATGGCTACACCTTC	CASTLGGVYGYTF
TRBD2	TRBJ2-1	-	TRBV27	TGTGCCAGCAGTTTCTCTAGCGGGAGGGCCGTTGGCAATGAGCAGTTCTTC	CASSFSSGRAVGNEQFF
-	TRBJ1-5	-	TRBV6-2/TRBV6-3	TGTGCCAGCAGTTACACTGGGGGCAGACAGCCCCAGCATTTT	CASSYTGGRQPQHF